This T cell receptor (beta chain) was captured in a study of Ad26.COV2.S vaccination and SARS-CoV-2 variants (dated by TCRdb to 2020 to 2023). Some background on the complete study: Vaccine-arm donors were drawn from COV1001, a multicentre, randomized, double-blind, placebo-controlled phase I-IIa trial of Ad26.COV2.S in healthy adults. TCRbeta repertoire sequencing was used to assess the specificity and breadth of SARS-CoV-2-reactive T cell receptors after Ad26.COV2.S vaccination. Ad26.COV2.S was administered intramuscularly at a dose of 5x10^10 or 1x10^11 viral particles, either as one shot or as two shots given 56 days apart. A total of approximately 30 samples were included in the TCR-sequenced set, comprising about 20 Ad26.COV2.S vaccine recipients, 5 placebo recipients and 8 SARS-CoV-2 convalescent individuals. Investigators remained blinded to trial group allocation during experiments and outcome assessment. Trial participants were randomized into five groups of five: low-dose or high-dose Ad26.COV2.S given once or twice, or placebo on both occasions.

Here is what the overall study found, with its caveats: Spike-specific TCR breadth was higher in Ad26.COV2.S recipients than in placebo recipients (P = 0.0014). The study lacked the statistical power to compare responses across vaccine doses or regimens. Non-spike TCR breadth was comparable between vaccine and placebo recipients, consistent with the vaccine containing only spike. Substantial breadth of spike-specific CD8+ and CD4+ T cell responses was reported after vaccination. The authors noted that total T cell responses may have been underestimated by the TCR breadth and depth analyses.

A word on this clone: Its target antigen remains unknown. No base qualities exist here, and no much larger clone lies one base off it.

V lost 7 bases and J lost 3 bases, and the count of bases not matched to a germline gene is 5. The CDR3 runs 13 residues from the cysteine to the phenylalanine. Of the read, only the CDR3 DNA is kept; its 39 bases are in frame from base 1. For CDR1 and CDR2, the germline V gene lists SGHRS and YFSETQ. The immunoSEQ Assay was used to sequence TCRbeta CDR3 regions. After extraction, genomic DNA underwent amplification by bias-controlled multiplex PCR, followed by high-throughput sequencing. The authors' analysis ran thus. To quantify the absolute abundance of each unique TCRbeta CDR3 region, sequences were collapsed and filtered. T cell fraction was estimated by normalizing TCRbeta template counts to usable DNA, with usable DNA measured through amplification of reference genes found in all nucleated cells. Repertoire TCRs were annotated as SARS-CoV-2-specific by exact matching of V gene, CDR3 amino acid sequence and J gene to a known reactive TCR set. MIRA supplied the reference SARS-CoV-2 TCR set, which was filtered for enrichment in COVID-19-positive ImmuneCODE repertoires so that public or cross-reactive TCRs were removed. Drawing on the MIRA antigens, annotated TCRs were analysed further at the level of specific ORF or position within ORF. Depth was the summed frequency of annotated unique rearrangements, while breadth was defined as annotated unique rearrangements over total unique productive rearrangements. Group comparisons of TCR breadth used two-sided Wilcoxon rank-sum tests. In TCRdb, the immuneACCESS table is reduced to in-frame sequences with V and J assigned. These tables do not hold every clone; where another copy was compared, an unresolved V gene accounts for under half, and the others remain unexplained. V and J calls and clone size are given by that table; D and trimming were obtained from the DNA. For this sample the table gives hundreds of thousands of clones, of which 89% were detected only once. The leading ten clones occupy 1.5% of the sample.

The treatment or condition label of this sample denotes: over 15 received Ad26.COV2.S at low or high dose, single or two shots; 5 received placebo; per-sample allocation not given. For vaccine and placebo recipients, repertoires were sequenced using samples collected on day 63 after the first injection. Cohort 1b enrolled some 25 adults aged 18-55 years at a single site in Boston, USA, between 29 July and 7 August 2020. Ad26.COV2.S was a replication-incompetent adenovirus type 26 vector expressing a prefusion-stabilized SARS-CoV-2 spike protein from the original Wuhan strain. The sequence was collected from a person between 18 and 65 years old who received the Ad26.COV2.S COVID-19 vaccine or a placebo. Sequencing used peripheral blood, obtained in a trial of Ad26.COV2.S vaccine versus placebo. The sequence joins TRBV5-1 to TRBJ2-5; the junction holds 8 bases that match TRBD2. This receptor has the CDR3 CASGTSGEETQYF. The nucleotides are TGCGCCAGCGGTACTAGCGGAGAAGAGACCCAGTACTTC. The reference TRBV5-1 and TRBJ2-5 proteins fill in what lies around the CDR3, so the full variable domain reads KAGVTQTPRYLIKTRGQQVTLSCSPISGHRSVSWYQQTPGQGLQFLFEYFSETQRNKGNFPGRFSGRQFSNSRSEMNVSTLELGDSALYLCASGTSGEETQYFGPGTRLLVL.